This T cell receptor beta chain was documented in a study of regulatory T cells in long-lasting Graves disease. This clonotype was recorded at least ten times. Relying on iRepertoire HTBI primers and Arm-PCR of CDR3 regions, the team built TCR beta libraries. TCRdb reanalysed the multiplex PCR reads using MiXCR and keeps one entry per CDR3 protein. The sample consists of 300,000 to 400,000 distinct CDR3 sequences, approximately 15% of them appearing once. Looked up from germline, CDR1 is MNHEY and CDR2 is SMNVEV (reference sequence). This CDR3 spans 15 amino acids. V was clipped by 0 bases and J by 3 bases; unmatched bases: 4. Time point given: newly diagnosed GD, antithyroid drugs for less than 3 months. Preparation of the TCR library used RNA extracted from PBMCs. The sample was also linked to a second study, of T cells in Graves' hyperthyroidism and ophthalmopathy.

The TCR originated in a man aged 40-49 years with Graves disease. Sequences were derived from peripheral blood mononuclear cells (PBMCs), sampled at new diagnosis, from a patient treated with antithyroid drugs. V usage is TRBV27 and J usage is TRBJ2-7, with 8 bases lining up with TRBD2. CDR3 residues: CASSLSPGLGYEQYF. The CDR3 bases are TGTGCCAGCAGTTTATCACCGGGACTAGGCTACGAGCAGTACTTC.